The 29 T cell receptor beta chains in this list originate from one sample, sequenced in a study of CD8+ T cells in alopecia areata. cDNA prepared by RNA extraction and subsequent reverse transcription served as the template for sequencing. Assay used: immunoSEQ multiplex PCR; TCRdb lists only in-frame clones, some missing. The sample holds 37,000 or so clones, around half seen once. Across about five patients, CD4+ cells underwent sorting into CD25+CD127- cells. Sequenced input: CD4+ Tregs sorted from blood. The receptor set was obtained from a human donor with alopecia areata.

This clone was observed a handful of times. This chain uses TRBV4-3 with TRBJ1-2; D not resolved. The CDR3 extends over 15 amino acids. Germline V CDR1 and CDR2: LGHNA, YSLEER. V was shortened by 0 bases and J by 0 bases, with 8 bases between the two germline ends. DNA of the CDR3: TGCGCCAGCAGCCAAGATCGTTGGGCTAACTATGGCTACACCTTC. Protein: CASSQDRWANYGYTF.

V gene TRBV7-9 combines with J gene TRBJ1-2; D remains unclear. Germline V gene data show CDR1 as SEHNR and CDR2 as FQNEAQ (reference sequence). The V end was cut by 0 bases, the J end by 8 bases, with 13 bases between. This CDR3 is built from 14 residues. For the CDR3, the DNA is TGTGCCAGCAGCTTAGCCCGCATGAGAGGGGGCTACACCTTC. Protein: CASSLARMRGGYTF.

This clone has more than one count but fewer than ten. One end of the junction is discordant with germline, which a read error may explain. The V gene is TRBV7-2, the J gene TRBJ1-2; 8 bases map to TRBD1. CDR1 SGHTA and CDR2 FQGNSA come from the germline V gene. The CDR3 is 15 residues long. CDR3 sequence (DNA): TGTGCCAGCAGCTTAGATGGTCTGGCAGGGGGCGCGGACTTCTTC. It translates to CASSLDGLAGGADFF. Full variable domain (missing parts from reference TRBV7-2 and TRBJ1-2): GAGVSQSPSNKVTEKGKDVELRCDPISGHTALYWYRQSLGQGLEFLIYFQGNSAPDKSGLPSDRFSAERTGGSVSTLTIQRTQQEDSAVYLCASSLDGLAGGADFFGSGTRLTVV.

This chain uses TRBV29-1 with TRBJ2-5; 7 positions agree with TRBD1. The CDR3 loop spans 12 amino acids. CDR1 is SQVTM, CDR2 ANQGSEA, per germline. Trimming at V came to 6 bases and at J to 4 bases, leaving 5 bases not matched to a gene. The CDR3 spells CSVRGQAETQYF. Written as DNA, the CDR3 is TGCAGCGTCCGAGGACAGGCAGAGACCCAGTACTTC.

This rearrangement joins TRBV7-2 to TRBJ2-5; D possibly uses TRBD1 or TRBD2 (6 bases each). This CDR3 is built from 13 residues. CDR1 SGHTA and CDR2 FQGNSA come from the germline V gene. Trimming shortened V by 6 bases and J by 2 bases, and 10 bases separated the two germline ends. The CDR3 coding sequence is TGTGCCAGCAGAGGGGGGTTGCAAGAGACCCAGTACTTC. Translating it yields CASRGGLQETQYF. The whole variable domain, filled in from reference TRBV7-2 and TRBJ2-5, reads GAGVSQSPSNKVTEKGKDVELRCDPISGHTALYWYRQSLGQGLEFLIYFQGNSAPDKSGLPSDRFSAERTGGSVSTLTIQRTQQEDSAVYLCASRGGLQETQYFGPGTRLLVL.

The chain joins TRBV18 to TRBJ2-7, with 10 bases matching TRBD2. This CDR3 region has 17 residues. Germline CDR1 reads KGHSH; CDR2 reads LQKENI. V shed 2 bases, J shed 2 bases, and the junction held 9 bases outside the gene matches. CDR3 loop: CASSPDQLAGTPYEQYF. Written as DNA, the CDR3 is TGTGCCAGCTCACCAGATCAACTAGCGGGGACCCCCTACGAGCAGTACTTC.

As DNA, the CDR3 is TGTGCCAGCAGTCGGCCGGGACAGGGGGTTTTAGGCTACACCTTC. Encoded protein: CASSRPGQGVLGYTF. This sequence joins TRBV28 and TRBJ1-2; 11 bases map to TRBD1. The junction had 10 bases not matched to a gene; V was cut back by 5 bases and J by 8 bases. The CDR3 contains 15 residues. CDR1 MDHEN and CDR2 SYDVKM come from the germline V gene.

The chain uses TRBV15 and TRBJ2-7, with 9 nucleotides matching TRBD1. In germline, CDR1 is LNHNV, CDR2 YYDKDF (reference sequence). V trimming: 5 bases; J trimming: 2 bases; junction bases outside the gene matches: 1. CDR3 length: 13 amino acids. CDR3 protein: CATSRQGAYEQYF. The CDR3, as DNA: TGTGCCACCAGCCGACAGGGGGCCTACGAGCAGTACTTC.

The chain employs TRBV6-6 and TRBJ1-2, with 9 bases fitting TRBD1. From germline, CDR1 is MNHNY and CDR2 SVGAGI (reference sequence). Trimming at V came to 0 bases and at J to 1 base, leaving 0 bases not matched to a gene. The CDR3 extends over 15 amino acids. For the CDR3, the DNA is TGTGCCAGCAGTTACTCGGACAGGGGTAACTATGGCTACACCTTC. It translates to CASSYSDRGNYGYTF.

The chain links TRBV30 to TRBJ1-1; TRBD1 is a possible D gene (6 bases). Germline lookup yields CDR1 GTSNPN and CDR2 SVGIG (reference sequence). Trimming shortened V by 4 bases and J by 8 bases, and 17 bases separated the two germline ends. The CDR3 totals 13 residues. CDR3 nucleotide sequence: TGTGCCTGGAACCCCAGGGGTGGGCCCGAAGCTTTCTTT. The encoded protein is CAWNPRGGPEAFF.

In this sample, this clone turned up a few times. The chain employs TRBV29-1 and TRBJ1-1; 9 bases fit TRBD1. The CDR3 sequence is 13 residues long. In germline, CDR1 is SQVTM, CDR2 ANQGSEA. The J segment lost 7 bases and the V segment lost 4 bases, leaving 7 bases of the junction unmatched. The DNA for the CDR3 is TGCAGCGTTGTCTCGGGACAGGGTATTGAAGCTTTCTTT. Translation: CSVVSGQGIEAFF.

The chain employs TRBV5-6 and TRBJ2-3; D call uncertain. The CDR3 loop spans 12 amino acids. Deletions cut 5 bases from V and 4 bases from J, with 8 bases between. The germline CDR1 and CDR2 sequences are SGHDT and YYEEEE. Here the CDR3 reads CASRRKADTQYF. DNA for the CDR3: TGTGCCAGCAGAAGGAAGGCAGATACGCAGTATTTT.

This clone was detected only a few times. CDR3 in DNA: TGCGCCAGCAGCCTCTGGGCGGGTCTCCAAGAGACCCAGTACTTC. As protein: CASSLWAGLQETQYF. The rearrangement joins TRBV4-3 to TRBJ2-5, with a weak D call TRBD2 (5 bases). The CDR3 contains 15 residues. V shed 4 bases and J shed 1 base, with 13 bases lying between them. The germline V gene encodes CDR1 LGHNA and CDR2 YSLEER.

The chain recombines TRBV6-6 with TRBJ1-5; no firm D call. Trimming removed 3 bases at V and 7 bases at J, with 10 bases between. The CDR3 consists of 13 residues. CDR1 is MNHNY and CDR2 is SVGAGI in the germline V gene (reference sequence). The CDR3 loop reads CASSYQQKQPQHF. In DNA form, the CDR3 reads TGTGCCAGCAGTTATCAACAGAAGCAGCCCCAGCATTTT.

The gene calls are TRBV28 and TRBJ2-1; 14 nucleotides match TRBD2. The ends lost 2 bases at V and 6 bases at J; junction bases unmatched: 3. The V gene's germline CDR1 is MDHEN and CDR2 SYDVKM. This CDR3 has 16 amino acids. As DNA, the CDR3 is TGTGCCAGCAGTTTACCCGGACTAGCGGGAGGCAATGAGCAGTTCTTC. Its protein is CASSLPGLAGGNEQFF.

This clone was seen only a few times. The chain has TRBV5-1 and TRBJ2-5; D is uncertain. The V end was cut by 0 bases, the J end by 2 bases, with 8 bases between. Per germline, CDR1 SGHRS and CDR2 YFSETQ. The CDR3 length is 14 residues. The DNA for the CDR3 is TGCGCCAGCAGCTTGGGATCCGGGCAAGAGACCCAGTACTTC. Its protein product is CASSLGSGQETQYF.

CDR3 protein: CASSTGVRGEQYF. The CDR3 DNA sequence: TGTGCCAGTAGTACGGGGGTCCGGGGCGAGCAGTACTTC. The rearrangement links TRBV19 to TRBJ2-7, with D maybe TRBD2 (6 bases). This CDR3 comprises 13 residues. V lost 4 bases and J lost 6, with 13 bases in between. Germline CDR1 LNHDA, CDR2 SQIVND (reference sequence). Drawing the rest from reference TRBV19 and TRBJ2-7, the complete variable domain is DGGITQSPKYLFRKEGQNVTLSCEQNLNHDAMYWYRQDPGQGLRLIYYSQIVNDFQKGDIAEGYSVSREKKESFPLTVTSAQKNPTAFYLCASSTGVRGEQYFGPGTRLTVT.

This chain joins TRBV11-2 and TRBJ1-2; D remains ambiguous. V lost 0 bases and J lost 8, with 13 bases in between. The CDR3 has 14 amino acids. The V gene's germline CDR1 is SGHAT and CDR2 FQNNGV. CDR3 sequence reads: CASSLDLRIQGYTF. The CDR3 bases are TGTGCCAGCAGCTTAGATCTAAGAATCCAAGGCTACACCTTC.

This chain links TRBV6-6 with TRBJ2-7, with 9 nucleotides matching TRBD1. CDR1 is MNHNY, CDR2 SVGAGI, per germline (reference sequence). The J segment lost 7 bases and the V segment lost 0 bases, leaving 7 bases of the junction unmatched. This CDR3 comprises 15 residues. CDR3 bases: TGTGCCAGCAGTTACTCTCCTGGGACAGGGAGGGAGCAGTACTTC. Protein product: CASSYSPGTGREQYF.

The rearrangement uses TRBV7-9 and TRBJ1-2; TRBD1 might be the D (5 bases). The CDR3 totals 12 residues. With 5 bases removed from V and 4 bases from J, the gap between germline ends came to 8 bases. Looked up from germline, CDR1 is SEHNR and CDR2 is FQNEAQ (reference sequence). CDR3 protein: CASSRGSYGYTF. CDR3 DNA: TGTGCCAGCAGCCGGGGGTCCTATGGCTACACCTTC.

The chain employs TRBV6-5 and TRBJ2-7; D not resolved. Per germline, CDR1 MNHEY and CDR2 SVGAGI. V was pared by 0 bases and J by 2 bases, with 8 bases between. This CDR3 spans 14 amino acids. The CDR3 spells CASSYSHGTYEQYF. CDR3 nucleotides: TGTGCCAGCAGTTACTCGCACGGTACCTACGAGCAGTACTTC.

A few counts support this clone. This chain uses TRBV2 with TRBJ2-5; D call uncertain. The length of the CDR3 is 13 residues. Between the trimmed V and J ends, which lost 7 bases and 5 bases, there was a span of 14 bases. Germline V gene lookup returns CDR1 SNHLY and CDR2 FYNNEI. CDR3 residues: CASNPDRGETQYF. The CDR3, as DNA: TGTGCCAGCAATCCCGACCGTGGCGAGACCCAGTACTTC.

V is TRBV19 and J is TRBJ2-1; 14 nucleotides align to TRBD2. CDR1 is LNHDA and CDR2 is SQIVND in the germline V gene (reference sequence). There are 19 residues in the CDR3. The trim removed 1 base at V and 4 bases at J, leaving 9 bases unmatched. As DNA, the CDR3 is TGTGCCAGTAGTATAGGGGGACTAGCGGGGGCCGGTTTTTACAATGAGCAGTTCTTC. This encodes CASSIGGLAGAGFYNEQFF.

The gene calls are TRBV5-4 and TRBJ2-7; TRBD1 matches at 10 bases. Germline trimming cut 4 bases from V and 4 bases from J; bases unmatched to any gene: 8. Germline CDR1 is SGHNT and CDR2 is YYREEE (reference sequence). This CDR3 is built from 15 residues. The CDR3: CASSVWWDRGYEQYF. The CDR3 DNA reads as TGTGCCAGCAGCGTATGGTGGGACAGGGGATACGAGCAGTACTTC.

This clone was seen only a few times. J is TRBJ1-3 and V is TRBV5-1; D remains unclear. The CDR3 contains 14 residues. Trimming took off 0 bases at V and 2 bases at J, with 6 bases between the two ends. In germline, CDR1 is SGHRS, CDR2 YFSETQ. For the CDR3, the DNA is TGCGCCAGCAGCTTGGACAATCCTGGAAACACCATATATTTT. This encodes CASSLDNPGNTIYF.

V usage is TRBV12-5 and J usage is TRBJ1-5; D ambiguous. The CDR3 spans 15 residues. Trimming removed 0 bases at V and 5 bases at J, with 11 bases between. Per germline, CDR1 LGHNT and CDR2 FRNRAP. Here the CDR3 DNA reads TGTGCTAGTGGTTTGGTACAAGGCAGCTATCAGCCCCAGCATTTT. Residues: CASGLVQGSYQPQHF.

This sequence joins TRBV6-5 and TRBJ2-3; D is possibly TRBD2 (6 bases). Trimming shortened V by 5 bases and J by 10 bases, and 13 bases separated the two germline ends. CDR3 length: 12 residues. Germline V gives CDR1 MNHEY, CDR2 SVGAGI. Written as DNA, the CDR3 is TGTGCCAGCAGTCCTTTGCGGGATGCGCAGTATTTT. This sequence encodes CASSPLRDAQYF.

The rearrangement uses TRBV5-1 and TRBJ2-3, with D hard to call. Per germline, CDR1 SGHRS and CDR2 YFSETQ. Trimming cost V 0 bases and J 6 bases, with 11 bases left between them. The CDR3 runs 14 residues. The CDR3 protein is CASSLDVGGDTQYF. The CDR3 DNA reads as TGCGCCAGCAGCTTGGATGTAGGTGGCGATACGCAGTATTTT.

The table lists this clone with a few counts. In DNA form, the CDR3 reads TGCGCCAGCAGCCAAGATGCCGACCAATTCGGCTACACCTTC. As protein: CASSQDADQFGYTF. The chain uses TRBV4-3 and TRBJ1-2; D is ambiguous. CDR1 and CDR2 from the germline V gene are LGHNA and YSLEER. The CDR3 has 14 amino acids. V gave up 0 bases and J gave up 8 bases, with 13 bases separating them.